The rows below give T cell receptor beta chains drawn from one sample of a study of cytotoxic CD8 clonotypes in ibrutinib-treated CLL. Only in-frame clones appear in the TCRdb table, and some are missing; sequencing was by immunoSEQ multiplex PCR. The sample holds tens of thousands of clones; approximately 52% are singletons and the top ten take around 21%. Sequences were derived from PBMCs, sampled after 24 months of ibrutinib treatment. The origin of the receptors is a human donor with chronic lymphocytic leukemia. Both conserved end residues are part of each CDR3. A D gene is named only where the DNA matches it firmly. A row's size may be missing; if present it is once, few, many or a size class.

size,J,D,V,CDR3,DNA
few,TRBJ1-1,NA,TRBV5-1,CASSLRRGTEAFF,TGCGCCAGCAGTTTACGAAGGGGCACTGAAGCTTTCTTT
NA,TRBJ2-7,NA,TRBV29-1,CSVVAGPLAEQYF,TGCAGCGTTGTCGCGGGTCCGCTAGCCGAGCAGTACTTC
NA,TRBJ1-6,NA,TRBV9,CASSVTQGRNSPLHF,TGTGCCAGCAGCGTAACACAGGGACGTAATTCACCCCTCCACTTT
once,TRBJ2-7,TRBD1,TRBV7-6,CASSPGTGPVYEQYF,TGTGCCAGCAGCCCAGGGACAGGTCCGGTCTACGAGCAGTACTTC
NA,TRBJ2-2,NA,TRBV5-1,CASSWDESWTGELFF,TGCGCCAGCAGCTGGGACGAGAGCTGGACCGGGGAGCTGTTTTTT
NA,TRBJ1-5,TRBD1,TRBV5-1,CASSRDRAHQPQHF,TGCGCCAGCAGTCGGGACAGGGCCCACCAGCCCCAGCATTTT
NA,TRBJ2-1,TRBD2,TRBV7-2,CASSLRTSGTSSYNEQFF,TGTGCCAGCAGCTTACGGACTAGCGGGACCAGCTCCTACAATGAGCAGTTCTTC
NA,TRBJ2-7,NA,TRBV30,CAWSVGWKGSEGYEQYF,TGTGCCTGGAGTGTAGGGTGGAAGGGCAGCGAGGGGTACGAGCAGTACTTC
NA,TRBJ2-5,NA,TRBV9,CASSGGGETQYF,TGTGCCAGCAGCGGCGGTGGGGAGACCCAGTACTTC
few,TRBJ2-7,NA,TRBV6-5,CASSYSLTNPYEQYF,TGTGCCAGCAGTTACTCCCTCACCAATCCCTACGAGCAGTACTTC
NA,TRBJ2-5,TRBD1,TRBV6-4,CASSDSDREGEQETQYF,TGTGCCAGCAGTGACTCTGACAGGGAAGGGGAGCAAGAGACCCAGTACTTC
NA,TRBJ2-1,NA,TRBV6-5,CAVSRFGRYNEQFF,TGTGCCGTGAGCCGGTTCGGGAGATACAATGAGCAGTTCTTC
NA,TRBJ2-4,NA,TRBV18,CASSIGLGDKNIQYF,TGTGCCAGCTCCATCGGGCTGGGCGATAAAAACATTCAGTACTTC
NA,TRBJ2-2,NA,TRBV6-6,CAIRDNRHSELFF,TGTGCCATCAGGGACAACAGACATAGCGAGCTGTTTTTT
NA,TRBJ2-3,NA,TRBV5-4,CASSLAGRSSTDTQYF,TGTGCCAGCAGCTTGGCCGGGCGGAGTAGCACAGATACGCAGTATTTT
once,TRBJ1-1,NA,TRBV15,CATSRDPPELNTEAFF,TGTGCCACCAGCAGAGATCCCCCAGAACTGAACACTGAAGCTTTCTTT
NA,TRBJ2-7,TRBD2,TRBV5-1,CASSLESGGLYEQYF,TGCGCCAGCAGCTTGGAATCGGGAGGACTCTACGAGCAGTACTTC
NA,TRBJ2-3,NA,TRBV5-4,CASSLATNTDTQYF,TGTGCCAGCAGCTTAGCAACCAACACAGATACGCAGTATTTT
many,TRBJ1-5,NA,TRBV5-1,CASSLDSNQPQHF,TGCGCCAGCAGCTTGGATAGCAATCAGCCCCAGCATTTT
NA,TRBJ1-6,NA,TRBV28,CASSAWGSGSPLHF,TGTGCCAGCAGCGCCTGGGGGTCAGGATCACCCCTCCACTTT
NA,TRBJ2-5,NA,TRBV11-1,CASRRTGQETQYF,TGTGCCAGCAGACGAACGGGTCAAGAGACCCAGTACTTC
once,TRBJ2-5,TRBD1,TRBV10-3,CAIRQGIRETQYF,TGTGCCATCAGACAGGGGATTAGGGAGACCCAGTACTTC
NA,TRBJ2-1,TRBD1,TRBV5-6,CASSLTGGPYNEQFF,TGTGCCAGCAGCTTGACAGGGGGGCCCTACAATGAGCAGTTCTTC
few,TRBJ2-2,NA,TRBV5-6,CASTDSPWDTGELFF,TGTGCCAGCACGGACAGTCCCTGGGACACCGGGGAGCTGTTTTTT
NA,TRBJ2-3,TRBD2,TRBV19,CASSILAGDTDTQYF,TGTGCCAGTAGTATACTAGCGGGAGACACAGATACGCAGTATTTT
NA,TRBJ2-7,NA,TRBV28,CASSLFFLHEQYF,TGTGCCAGCAGTTTATTTTTTCTCCACGAGCAGTACTTC
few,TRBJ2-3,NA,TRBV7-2,CASSPLSTDTQYF,TGTGCCAGCAGCCCCCTTAGCACAGATACGCAGTATTTT
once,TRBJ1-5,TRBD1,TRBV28,CASSPYGWDRANQPQHF,TGTGCCAGCAGTCCATATGGGTGGGACAGAGCTAATCAGCCCCAGCATTTT
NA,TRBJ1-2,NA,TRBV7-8,CASSLALGTQGYTF,TGTGCCAGCAGCTTAGCGCTTGGAACGCAGGGCTACACCTTC
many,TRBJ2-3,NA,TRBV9,CASSVFTVPTDTQYF,TGTGCCAGCAGCGTATTCACGGTCCCCACGGATACGCAGTATTTT
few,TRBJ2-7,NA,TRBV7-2,CASSLVGVGGSYEQYF,TGTGCCAGCAGCCTGGTAGGTGTCGGAGGTTCCTACGAGCAGTACTTC
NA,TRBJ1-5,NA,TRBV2,CASGTEAGTLGNQPQHF,TGTGCCAGCGGGACGGAGGCAGGGACGTTAGGAAATCAGCCCCAGCATTTT
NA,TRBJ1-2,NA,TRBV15,CATSREGGLSYGYTF,TGTGCCACCAGCAGAGAGGGGGGGCTTAGCTATGGCTACACCTTC
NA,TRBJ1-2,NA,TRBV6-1,CASRAGYGYTF,TGTGCCAGCAGGGCGGGGTATGGCTACACCTTC
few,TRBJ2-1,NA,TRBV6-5,CASAGRGYNEQFF,TGTGCCAGCGCAGGCAGGGGCTACAATGAGCAGTTCTTC
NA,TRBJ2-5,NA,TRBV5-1,CASARVGETQYF,TGCGCCAGCGCCAGGGTGGGGGAGACCCAGTACTTC
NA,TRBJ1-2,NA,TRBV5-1,CASSLGDILYGYTF,TGCGCCAGCAGCTTGGGGGACATCCTCTATGGCTACACCTTC
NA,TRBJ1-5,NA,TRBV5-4,CASSLDRRQPQHF,TGTGCCAGCAGCTTGGACAGGAGACAGCCCCAGCATTTT
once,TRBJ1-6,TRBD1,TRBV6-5,CASSYRAGGANSPLHF,TGTGCCAGCAGTTACAGGGCAGGGGGTGCAAATTCACCCCTCCACTTT
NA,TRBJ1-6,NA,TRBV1,CTSSQRRCLWDSPLHF,TGCACCAGCAGCCAACGGAGGTGCTTATGGGATTCACCCCTCCACTTT
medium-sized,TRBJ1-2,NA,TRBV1,CTSSQDYGYTF,TGCACCAGCAGCCAAGACTATGGCTACACCTTC
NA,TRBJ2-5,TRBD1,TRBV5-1,CASSSDTGGGQETQYF,TGCGCCAGCAGCTCAGATACAGGGGGCGGGCAAGAGACCCAGTACTTC
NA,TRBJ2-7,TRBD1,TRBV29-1,CSVQDRGIRNEQYF,TGCAGCGTTCAGGACAGGGGCATTAGAAACGAGCAGTACTTC
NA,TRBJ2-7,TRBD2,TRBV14,CASSRSLAGERQYF,TGTGCCAGCAGCCGGTCCTTAGCGGGAGAAAGGCAGTACTTC
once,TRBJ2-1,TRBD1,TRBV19,CASSPLGQGLGEQFF,TGTGCCAGTAGTCCCTTAGGACAGGGACTCGGTGAGCAGTTCTTC
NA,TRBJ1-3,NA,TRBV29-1,CSVRDGSSGNTIYF,TGCAGCGTAAGGGACGGGAGCTCTGGAAACACCATATATTTT
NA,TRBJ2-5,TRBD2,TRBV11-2,CASRPSRSSGGSETQYF,TGTGCCAGCAGACCATCCAGATCTAGCGGGGGGTCGGAGACCCAGTACTTC
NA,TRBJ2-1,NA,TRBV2,CASRKGGLGLPYNEQFF,TGTGCCAGCAGGAAGGGGGGCCTGGGACTTCCCTACAATGAGCAGTTCTTC
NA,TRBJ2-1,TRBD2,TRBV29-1,CSVSGLAGDRVNEQFF,TGCAGCGTTTCGGGACTAGCGGGAGATAGGGTCAATGAGCAGTTCTTC
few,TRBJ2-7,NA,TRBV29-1,CSVEGQGGLQYF,TGCAGCGTTGAAGGACAGGGAGGGCTACAGTACTTC
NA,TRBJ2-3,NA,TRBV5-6,CASGGTDTQYF,TGTGCCAGCGGGGGCACAGATACGCAGTATTTT
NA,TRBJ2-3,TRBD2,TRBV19,CATAGGAGSTDTQYF,TGTGCCACCGCCGGGGGGGCAGGGTCCACAGATACGCAGTATTTT
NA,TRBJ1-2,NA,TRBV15,CATSRVVGAPKNYGYTF,TGTGCCACCAGCAGAGTTGTAGGTGCACCGAAGAACTATGGCTACACCTTC
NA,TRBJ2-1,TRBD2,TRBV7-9,CASSLAAGANEQFF,TGTGCCAGCAGCTTAGCAGCGGGAGCCAATGAGCAGTTCTTC